Shown below are 13 T cell receptor beta chains from a single sample sequenced in a study of control samples from healthy donors and cancer patients. Clones were sequenced by immunoSEQ multiplex PCR, and TCRdb holds only the in-frame ones, with some missing. The sample consists of 150,000 to 200,000 clones, around 87% of them appearing once. Sequencing was carried out using blood. These receptors originate from a woman aged 45-65 years in good health.

CDR3 amino acids: CASSFYTDTQYF. CDR3 DNA sequence: TGCGCCAGCAGCTTCTATACAGATACGCAGTATTTT. The chain has TRBV5-1 and TRBJ2-3; D is uncertain. Trimming shortened V by 2 bases and J by 3 bases, and 4 bases separated the two germline ends. Germline assignment: CDR1 SGHRS and CDR2 YFSETQ. The CDR3 is 12 amino acids.

The V gene is TRBV6-2 or TRBV6-3, the J gene TRBJ2-5; 11 positions match TRBD2. Trimming at V came to 6 bases and at J to 2 bases, leaving 5 bases not matched to a gene. This CDR3 has 15 residues. Per germline, CDR1 MNHEY and CDR2 SVGEGT. The CDR3 is CASSLLAGAQETQYF. In DNA, the CDR3 is TGTGCCAGCAGCTTACTAGCGGGGGCTCAAGAGACCCAGTACTTC.

V gene TRBV6-4 combines with J gene TRBJ2-1; tentatively, D is TRBD1 or TRBD2 (6 bases each). This CDR3 region has 15 residues. V was clipped by 2 bases and J by 7 bases, with 15 bases between them. CDR1 MRHNA and CDR2 SNTAGT come from the germline V gene. CDR3 protein: CASSDGWGAWNEQFF. For the CDR3, the DNA is TGTGCCAGCAGTGACGGCTGGGGGGCTTGGAATGAGCAGTTCTTC.

The V call is TRBV12-3 or TRBV12-4, the J call TRBJ2-5, with unresolved D. This CDR3 has 11 amino acids. V gave up 3 bases and J gave up 4 bases, with 3 bases separating them. The CDR3 DNA reads TGTGCCAGCAGTTTTGGAGAGACCCAGTACTTC. Amino acid sequence: CASSFGETQYF.

The chain is built from TRBV7-2 and TRBJ2-7, with TRBD2 matching 11 bases. With V trimmed by 3 bases and J by 13 bases, 11 bases remained unmatched. CDR1 and CDR2 from the germline V gene are SGHTA and FQGNSA. CDR3 size: 14 residues. The CDR3 sequence: CASSFSGGAYEPYF. The CDR3 nucleotides are TGTGCCAGCAGCTTTAGCGGGGGGGCATACGAGCCCTACTTC.

The genes are TRBV5-1 and TRBJ2-3; the D gene is possibly TRBD2 (7 bases). The CDR3 sequence is 15 residues long. The germline V and J ends were trimmed by 4 bases and 1 base, with 13 bases remaining between them. Germline V gives CDR1 SGHRS, CDR2 YFSETQ. The CDR3 is CASSGGGRGTDTQYF. CDR3 coding DNA: TGCGCCAGCAGCGGGGGGGGCCGGGGCACAGATACGCAGTATTTT.

CDR3 sequence: CASSIDQQGGQPQHF. The DNA of the CDR3 is TGTGCCAGTAGTATAGATCAACAGGGTGGACAGCCCCAGCATTTT. The J gene is TRBJ1-5, the V gene TRBV19; maybe TRBD1 (6 bases). Germline CDR1 is LNHDA and CDR2 is SQIVND (reference sequence). Trimming stripped 0 bases from V and 7 bases from J, with 13 bases between. The length of the CDR3 is 15 residues.

The chain employs TRBV7-8 and TRBJ2-7; D may be TRBD2 (5 bases). V lost 6 bases and J lost 6, with 9 bases in between. The CDR3 loop spans 11 amino acids. CDR1 and CDR2 from the germline V gene are SGHVS and FQNEAQ. The CDR3 region has the DNA TGTGCCAGCAGGTACGGAGGCGAGCAGTACTTC. Translation gives CASRYGGEQYF.

This clone was observed once. CDR3 sequence reads: CASSPNWGTQYF. In DNA form, the CDR3 reads TGTGCCAGCAGCCCGAACTGGGGGACCCAGTACTTC. The chain couples TRBV14 to TRBJ2-5, with D hard to call. The CDR3 consists of 12 residues. Germline values: CDR1 SGHDN, CDR2 FVKESK. Trimming cost V 4 bases and J 7 bases, with 10 bases left between them.

This chain links TRBV18 with TRBJ1-6, with 7 bases lining up with TRBD1. V shed 5 bases, J shed 5 bases, and the junction held 6 bases outside the gene matches. CDR3 length: 15 amino acids. CDR1 is KGHSH and CDR2 is LQKENI in the germline V gene. DNA of the CDR3: TGTGCCAGCTCAGCCGGGACAGCCGATAATTCACCCCTCCACTTT. Residues: CASSAGTADNSPLHF.

In DNA form, the CDR3 reads TGTGCCAGCAGTATCGTGGGACAGCAAGAGACCCAGTACTTC. Encoded protein: CASSIVGQQETQYF. The chain is built from TRBV27 and TRBJ2-5; 7 bases align to TRBD1. The V gene's germline CDR1 is MNHEY and CDR2 SMNVEV (reference sequence). The V gene end was trimmed by 5 bases and the J gene end by 2 bases; junction bases not matched to a gene: 5. CDR3 length: 14 amino acids.

The J gene is TRBJ1-1, the V gene TRBV12-5; 9 positions match TRBD1. Germline V CDR1 and CDR2: LGHNT, FRNRAP. The CDR3 loop spans 17 amino acids. V gave up 4 bases and J gave up 3 bases; unmatched junction bases: 12. In DNA form, the CDR3 reads TGTGCTAGTGGTTCCTCGGGACAGGGAACGATGTACACTGAAGCTTTCTTT. This sequence encodes CASGSSGQGTMYTEAFF.

The chain uses TRBV10-3 and TRBJ2-1; 7 bases map to TRBD2. V shed 8 bases and J 0 bases; nucleotides not matched to a gene: 4. Germline CDR1 is ENHRY and CDR2 is SYGVKD. CDR3 length equals 14 residues. The chain's CDR3 is CAISRTSSYNEQFF. The CDR3 DNA sequence: TGTGCCATCTCTCGGACTAGCTCCTACAATGAGCAGTTCTTC.